This T cell receptor beta chain was recovered during a study of CD8 T cells in ankylosing spondylitis. TCRdb re-analysed the 5' RACE reads in MiXCR, keeping a single row per CDR3 protein. The sample holds about 220,000 distinct CDR3 sequences, roughly 25% seen once. Germline V lookup: CDR1 DFQATT, CDR2 SNEGSKA (reference sequence). This CDR3 region has 12 residues. Of note for this clonotype: Its antigen is undetermined.

General study findings and limits: Reportedly, significant enrichment of disease-linked clones occurred in matched ankylosing spondylitis synovial fluid.

V is TRBV20-1 and J is TRBJ2-7; no reliable D call. Sequencing was performed on blood, either unsorted or a sorted T cell fraction (not recorded which). This TCR derives from a male donor with ankylosing spondylitis or in good health (not recorded which). This chain's CDR3 is CTSVPASYEQYF. In DNA, the CDR3 is TGCACGTCAGTCCCAGCATCCTACGAGCAGTACTTC.